Below are 22 T cell receptor beta chains sequenced from a single sample in a study of CD8+ T cells in alopecia areata (dated by TCRdb to the late 2010s). The library was obtained by the immunoSEQ multiplex PCR assay. To provide template for TCR sequencing, every sample had RNA extracted and reverse transcribed into cDNA. TCRdb provides this immuneACCESS table in a form limited to in-frame rearrangements. Some clones are lacking; in checked studies, under half of them reflect an unresolved V gene, and why the rest are absent is not known. Within this sample are approximately 30,000 clones, with around three fifths of them counted one time only. The leading ten clones occupy approximately 40% of the sample. What was sequenced was NKG2D-high CD8+ T cells sorted from blood. The sample's cell subset or site label, decoded: sorted CD8+ NKG2D-high blood T cells. These receptors all come from a human donor with alopecia areata.

This chain's CDR3 is CASSIGAMIHEQYF. The DNA of the CDR3 is TGTGCCAGCAGCATCGGGGCAATGATCCACGAGCAGTACTTC. The V and J genes are TRBV5-6 and TRBJ2-7; the D gene could be TRBD1 or TRBD2 (5 bases each). The CDR3 has 14 residues. The V and J ends lost 4 bases and 5 bases respectively, with 16 bases between them. The germline V gene has CDR1 SGHDT and CDR2 YYEEEE.

This clone was seen more than once but under ten times. The J gene is TRBJ1-3, the V gene TRBV28; no definite D call. Germline V gives CDR1 MDHEN, CDR2 SYDVKM. The length of the CDR3 is 12 residues. V lost 10 bases and J 4 bases, leaving 11 bases between the germline ends. CDR3 DNA: TGTGCCACGTTGGCGGAAGGAAACACCATATATTTT. Its protein product is CATLAEGNTIYF.

J is TRBJ2-2 and V is TRBV9; 9 positions agree with TRBD2. The CDR3 is 14 residues long. Germline CDR1 is SGDLS and CDR2 is YYNGEE. V shed 4 bases, J shed 7 bases, and the junction held 5 bases outside the gene matches. As DNA, the CDR3 is TGTGCCAGCAGCCAGCGGGGGGCTGGCGGGGAGCTGTTTTTT. It translates to CASSQRGAGGELFF.

The chain recombines TRBV30 with TRBJ2-1, with 8 positions matching TRBD1. With 4 bases clipped from V and 2 bases from J, the junction kept 1 base outside the gene matches. The CDR3 runs 13 residues. Germline CDR1 and CDR2: GTSNPN and SVGIG (reference sequence). The CDR3 region has the DNA TGTGCCTGGAAGGACAGGGCCTACAATGAGCAGTTCTTC. Its protein product is CAWKDRAYNEQFF.

V and J are TRBV28 and TRBJ2-4; D is tentatively TRBD1 or TRBD2 (6 bases each). This CDR3 spans 18 amino acids. Germline lookup yields CDR1 MDHEN and CDR2 SYDVKM. V lost 3 bases, J lost 0 bases, and 18 bases lay in between. This CDR3 reads CASSLEGGWSLAKNIQYF. The CDR3 DNA follows: TGTGCCAGCAGTTTGGAGGGGGGTTGGTCCTTAGCCAAAAACATTCAGTACTTC.

This clone was counted between two and nine times. The J gene is TRBJ2-7, the V gene TRBV28; D is undetermined. V lost 5 bases, J lost 0 bases, and 11 bases lay in between. Per the germline V gene, CDR1 is MDHEN and CDR2 is SYDVKM. The length of the CDR3 is 14 residues. This CDR3 reads CASSARVSSYEQYF. In nucleotides, the CDR3 is TGTGCCAGCAGTGCTCGAGTGAGCTCCTACGAGCAGTACTTC.

The chain joins TRBV6-6 to TRBJ2-7; D remains ambiguous. The germline V and J ends were trimmed by 5 bases and 5 bases, with 19 bases remaining between them. There are 15 residues in the CDR3. CDR1 is MNHNY, CDR2 SVGAGI, per germline (reference sequence). As DNA, the CDR3 is TGTGCCAGCAGTACCTCCGATGTGACTGGTGACGAGCAGTACTTC. Amino acid sequence: CASSTSDVTGDEQYF.

The chain has TRBV7-3 and TRBJ1-1; D may be TRBD1 (5 bases). The CDR3 spans 11 residues. V was cut by 2 bases and J by 7 bases, with 5 bases left in between. Per germline, CDR1 SGHTA and CDR2 FQGTGA. The CDR3 DNA follows: TGTGCCAGCAGCTTAGGGGGTGAAGCTTTCTTT. Its protein product is CASSLGGEAFF.

The rearrangement links TRBV7-9 to TRBJ2-1; 9 bases agree with TRBD1. The CDR3 has 16 amino acids. CDR1 SEHNR and CDR2 FQNEAQ come from the germline V gene (reference sequence). J lost 8 bases, V lost 5 bases, and 13 bases had no gene match. CDR3 protein: CASSHAKTGGDDEQFF. The CDR3 DNA reads as TGTGCCAGCAGCCACGCAAAGACAGGGGGGGATGATGAGCAGTTCTTC.

This clone was recorded only once. The chain has TRBV9 and TRBJ1-1; the D is unclear. V lost 4 bases and J lost 1, with 8 bases in between. The CDR3 totals 13 residues. CDR1 SGDLS and CDR2 YYNGEE come from the germline V gene. The CDR3 here is CASSPRPNTEAFF. The CDR3 DNA is TGTGCCAGCAGCCCCCGCCCGAACACTGAAGCTTTCTTT.

The table lists this clone with a few counts. The rearrangement links TRBV28 to TRBJ2-7; 8 bases line up with TRBD2. This CDR3 comprises 13 residues. Germline values: CDR1 MDHEN, CDR2 SYDVKM. V dropped 7 bases and J dropped 4; count of bases not matched to a gene: 6. The CDR3 nucleotides are TGTGCCAGCACCCAGCGGGGGAGGTACGAGCAGTACTTC. It translates to CASTQRGRYEQYF.

J is TRBJ2-1 and V is TRBV28; TRBD1 aligns across 10 bases. V dropped 6 bases and J dropped 10; count of bases not matched to a gene: 12. This CDR3 has 15 residues. In germline, CDR1 is MDHEN, CDR2 SYDVKM. CDR3 nucleotides: TGTGCCAGCAGCCCAGGGACAGGGGCGGTTAGGGAGCAGTTCTTC. Translation gives CASSPGTGAVREQFF.

The chain employs TRBV5-1 and TRBJ1-2, with 7 nucleotides matching TRBD1. The CDR3 spans 14 residues. CDR1 is SGHRS and CDR2 is YFSETQ in the germline V gene. Trimming at V came to 0 bases and at J to 7 bases, leaving 6 bases not matched to a gene. CDR3 nucleotides: TGCGCCAGCAGCTTGGAAGGGGGCGGTTCTGGCTACACCTTC. Protein product: CASSLEGGGSGYTF.

The genes are TRBV7-9 and TRBJ2-7; no reliable D call. Germline V gene data show CDR1 as SEHNR and CDR2 as FQNEAQ (reference sequence). V lost 2 bases to trimming and J lost 7 bases, with 12 bases between them. The CDR3 length is 13 residues. DNA of the CDR3: TGTGCCAGCAGCTTACGCCTCGAAACTGAGCAGTACTTC. This codes for CASSLRLETEQYF. The whole variable domain, filled in from reference TRBV7-9 and TRBJ2-7, reads DTGVSQNPRHKITKRGQNVTFRCDPISEHNRLYWYRQTLGQGPEFLTYFQNEAQLEKSRLLSDRFSAERPKGSFSTLEIQRTEQGDSAMYLCASSLRLETEQYFGPGTRLTVT.

This clone was seen a few times. The chain is built from TRBV4-3 and TRBJ2-1; TRBD2 matches 9 bases. This CDR3 comprises 15 residues. J lost 1 base, V lost 4 bases, and 2 bases had no gene match. Per germline, CDR1 LGHNA and CDR2 YSLEER. The CDR3 sequence is CASSPSGGSYNEQFF. CDR3 DNA sequence: TGCGCCAGCAGCCCCAGCGGGGGGTCCTACAATGAGCAGTTCTTC.

The chain combines TRBV19 with TRBJ2-5; 13 bases agree with TRBD2. Trimming removed 1 base from V and 5 bases from J; junction bases left unmatched: 4. The CDR3 loop spans 16 amino acids. Germline V lookup: CDR1 LNHDA, CDR2 SQIVND (reference sequence). CDR3 DNA sequence: TGTGCCAGTAGTATAGGCGGACTAGCGGGGGTTGAGACCCAGTACTTC. This sequence encodes CASSIGGLAGVETQYF.

The chain uses TRBV5-6 and TRBJ2-1; either TRBD1 or TRBD2 may supply D (5 bases each). Germline assignment: CDR1 SGHDT and CDR2 YYEEEE. CDR3 length equals 14 residues. V shed 1 base and J shed 6 bases, with 11 bases lying between them. This CDR3 is CASSLFRDGNEQFF. CDR3 bases: TGTGCCAGCAGCTTGTTCCGGGACGGCAATGAGCAGTTCTTC.

This clone was seen only once. J is TRBJ2-7 and V is TRBV5-6; D call uncertain. Trimming took 6 bases from V and 0 from J, leaving 13 bases between them. The CDR3 is 14 amino acids. From germline, CDR1 is SGHDT and CDR2 YYEEEE. CDR3 region: CASTSKRSSYEQYF. The CDR3 DNA follows: TGTGCCAGCACCTCGAAACGGAGCTCCTACGAGCAGTACTTC.

The J gene is TRBJ1-2, the V gene TRBV13; unclear D gene. The CDR3 runs to 15 residues. Germline V gene sequence: CDR1 PRHDT, CDR2 FYEKMQ (reference sequence). Between the trimmed V and J ends, which lost 3 bases and 0 bases, there was a span of 11 bases. CDR3 loop: CASSFTGRANYGYTF. The CDR3 DNA sequence: TGTGCCAGCAGCTTCACGGGGAGAGCTAACTATGGCTACACCTTC.

The V gene is TRBV4-3, the J gene TRBJ2-1; D is uncertain. The CDR3 runs 13 residues. Germline V lookup: CDR1 LGHNA, CDR2 YSLEER. With 5 bases removed from V and 2 bases from J, the gap between germline ends came to 7 bases. CDR3 bases: TGCGCCAGCAGCTCCAAAACCTACAATGAGCAGTTCTTC. Residues: CASSSKTYNEQFF.

The chain is built from TRBV27 and TRBJ1-4, with 7 bases that match TRBD1. The CDR3 extends over 14 amino acids. The germline V gene has CDR1 MNHEY and CDR2 SMNVEV (reference sequence). After removal of 5 bases from V and 5 bases from J, the junction contained 5 bases not matched to a gene. CDR3 residues: CASSPRTGNEKLFF. The CDR3 bases are TGTGCCAGCAGTCCGCGGACAGGCAATGAAAAACTGTTTTTT.

This clone was seen a few times. This sequence joins TRBV7-3 and TRBJ2-2, with D perhaps matching TRBD2 (6 bases). Germline loops: CDR1 SGHTA, CDR2 FQGTGA. The CDR3 is made up of 14 amino acids. Between the trimmed V and J ends, which lost 2 bases and 5 bases, there was a span of 9 bases. CDR3 amino acids: CASSLVGGTGELFF. DNA for the CDR3: TGTGCCAGCAGCTTAGTCGGGGGTACCGGGGAGCTGTTTTTT.